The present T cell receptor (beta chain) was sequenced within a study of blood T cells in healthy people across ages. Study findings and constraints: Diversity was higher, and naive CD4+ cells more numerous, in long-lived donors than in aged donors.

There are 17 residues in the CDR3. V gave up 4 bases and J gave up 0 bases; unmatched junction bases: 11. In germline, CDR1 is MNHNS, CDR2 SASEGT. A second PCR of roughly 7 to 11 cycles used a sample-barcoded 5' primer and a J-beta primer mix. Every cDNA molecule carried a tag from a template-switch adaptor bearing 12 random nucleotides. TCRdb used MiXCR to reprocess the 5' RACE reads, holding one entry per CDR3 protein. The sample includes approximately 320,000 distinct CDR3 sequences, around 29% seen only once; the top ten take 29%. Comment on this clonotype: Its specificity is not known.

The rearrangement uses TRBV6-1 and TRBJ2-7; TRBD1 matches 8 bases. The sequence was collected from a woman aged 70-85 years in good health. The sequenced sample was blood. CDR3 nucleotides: TGTGCCAGCAGTGCAGGGGGGACAGGTTTCCTCTCCTACGAGCAGTACTTC. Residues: CASSAGGTGFLSYEQYF.